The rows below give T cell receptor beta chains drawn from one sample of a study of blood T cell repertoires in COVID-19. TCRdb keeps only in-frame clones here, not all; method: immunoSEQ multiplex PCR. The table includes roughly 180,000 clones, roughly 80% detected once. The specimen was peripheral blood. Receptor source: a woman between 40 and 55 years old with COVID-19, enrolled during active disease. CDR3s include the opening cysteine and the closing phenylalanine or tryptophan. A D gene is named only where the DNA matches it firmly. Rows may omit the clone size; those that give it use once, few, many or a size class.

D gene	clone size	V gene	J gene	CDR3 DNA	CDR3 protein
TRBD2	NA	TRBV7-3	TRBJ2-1	TGTGCCAGCAGCTCACTAGCGGGGGTAGGTGAGCAGTTCTTC	CASSSLAGVGEQFF
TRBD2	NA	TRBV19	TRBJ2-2	TGTGCCAGTAGTATCCAGGGAGGGGCCGGGGAGCTGTTTTTT	CASSIQGGAGELFF
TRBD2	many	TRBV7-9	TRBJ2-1	TGTGCCAGCAGGATTCTAGCGGGGGCGAACTACAATGAGCAGTTCTTC	CASRILAGANYNEQFF
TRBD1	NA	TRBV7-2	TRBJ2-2	TGTGCCAGCAGCTTAGCAGGCAGGGGGCATATTGGCGGGGAGCTGTTTTTT	CASSLAGRGHIGGELFF
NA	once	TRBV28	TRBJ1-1	TGTGCCAGCAGTTCCGGTTACGGTGAAGCTTTCTTT	CASSSGYGEAFF
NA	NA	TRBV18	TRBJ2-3	TGTGCCAGCTCACCCGAGTACCTATCCACAGATACGCAGTATTTT	CASSPEYLSTDTQYF
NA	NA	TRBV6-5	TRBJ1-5	TGTGCCAGCAGTCCTACCTACAATCAGCCCCAGCATTTT	CASSPTYNQPQHF
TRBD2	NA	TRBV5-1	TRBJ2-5	TGCGCCAGCAGCGCGGGGGGGGAGACCCAGTACTTC	CASSAGGETQYF
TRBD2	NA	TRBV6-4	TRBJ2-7	TGTGCCAGCAGTGAACTAGCGGGAGCCTCCTACGAGCAGTACTTC	CASSELAGASYEQYF
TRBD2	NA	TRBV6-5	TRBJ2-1	TGTGCCAGCAGGTTAGCGGGGCCCTACAATGAGCAGTTCTTC	CASRLAGPYNEQFF
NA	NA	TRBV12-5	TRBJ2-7	TGTGCTAACGGGGATACCTACGAGCAGTACTTC	CANGDTYEQYF
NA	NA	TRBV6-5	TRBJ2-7	TGTGCCAGCAGTTACTTCGACAGCAGGGGCGGCTACGAGCAGTACTTC	CASSYFDSRGGYEQYF
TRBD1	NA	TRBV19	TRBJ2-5	TGTGCCAGTAGGCCCCACAGGGGTGGACAAGAGACCCAGTACTTC	CASRPHRGGQETQYF
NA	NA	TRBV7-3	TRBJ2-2	TGTGCCAGCAGCTTAATGCACGGCGGGGAGCTGTTTTTT	CASSLMHGGELFF
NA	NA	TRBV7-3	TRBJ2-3	TGTGCCAGCCGGGACTTCTACACAGATACGCAGTATTTT	CASRDFYTDTQYF
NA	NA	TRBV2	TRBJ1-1	TGTGCCAGCAAAATCGAACAGGGTCTCACTGAAGCTTTCTTT	CASKIEQGLTEAFF
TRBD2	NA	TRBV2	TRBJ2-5	TGTGCCAGCAGCTGGGGGGGTGAGAGGGAGACCCAGTACTTC	CASSWGGERETQYF
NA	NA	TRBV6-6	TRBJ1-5	TGTGCCACCGGGGGTCCTGGGAGCAATCAGCCCCAGCATTTT	CATGGPGSNQPQHF
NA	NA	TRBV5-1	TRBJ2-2	TGCGCCAGCAGCATAGCTGAAACCGGGGAGCTGTTTTTT	CASSIAETGELFF
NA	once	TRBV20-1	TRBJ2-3	TGCAGTGCTAGAGTCGGGGATACGCAGTATTTT	CSARVGDTQYF
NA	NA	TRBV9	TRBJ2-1	TGTGCCAGCACCCGGGCGGCAGGGGAATACAATGAGCAGTTCTTC	CASTRAAGEYNEQFF
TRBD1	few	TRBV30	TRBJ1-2	TGTGCCTGTGGGGACAGGGGATATGGCTACACCTTC	CACGDRGYGYTF
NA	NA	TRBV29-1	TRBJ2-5	TGCAGCTTACAGGGTGGGGAGACCCAGTACTTC	CSLQGGETQYF
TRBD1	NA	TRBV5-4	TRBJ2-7	TGTGCCAGCAGCTTCGGGGACAGCCACTTCTACGAGCAGTACTTC	CASSFGDSHFYEQYF
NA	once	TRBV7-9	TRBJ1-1	TGTGCCAGCAGCACCGATAACGAGGGTGAAGCTTTCTTT	CASSTDNEGEAFF
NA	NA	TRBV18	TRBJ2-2	TGTGCCAGCTCACCACCGTTAAAAACGGGAGATTTACCCGGGGAGCTGTTTTTT	CASSPPLKTGDLPGELFF
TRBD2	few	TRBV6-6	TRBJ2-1	TGTGCCAGCAGCCCCCAGGGACTAGCGGGCAATGAGCAGTTCTTC	CASSPQGLAGNEQFF
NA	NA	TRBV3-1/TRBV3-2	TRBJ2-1	TGTGCCAGCAGCGCCCGAAGAGAAAACTACAATGAGCAGTTCTTC	CASSARRENYNEQFF
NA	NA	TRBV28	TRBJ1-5	TGTGCCAGCAGTTTTGCTACCCAGCCCCAGCATTTT	CASSFATQPQHF
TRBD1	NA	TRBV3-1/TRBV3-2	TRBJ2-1	TGTGCCAGCAGCCACAGGGGGAATGAGCAGTTCTTC	CASSHRGNEQFF
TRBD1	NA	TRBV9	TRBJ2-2	TGTGCCAGTTCTCACAGGGGGTTGAACACCGGGGAGCTGTTTTTT	CASSHRGLNTGELFF
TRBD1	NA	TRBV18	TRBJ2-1	TGTGCCAGCTCACCACAGGGGACAGGGGCCACCAATGAGCAGTTCTTC	CASSPQGTGATNEQFF
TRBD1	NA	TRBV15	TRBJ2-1	TGTGCCACCAGCAGTGAAGGGCCGGGACAGGGTTACAATGAGCAGTTCTTC	CATSSEGPGQGYNEQFF
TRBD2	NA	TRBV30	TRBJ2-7	TGTGCCTGGAGTCCGGGACTAGCGGGAGGGACCTACGAGCAGTACTTC	CAWSPGLAGGTYEQYF
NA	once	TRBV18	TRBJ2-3	TGTGCCAGCTCTCCATCAGGGGATACGCAGTATTTT	CASSPSGDTQYF
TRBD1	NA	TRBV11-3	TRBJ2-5	TGTGCCAGCATACCAGGGGGTTTGACGGAGACCCAGTACTTC	CASIPGGLTETQYF
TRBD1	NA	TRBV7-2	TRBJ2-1	TGTGCCAGCAGCATAAGGACAGGGAGCTCCTACAATGAGCAGTTCTTC	CASSIRTGSSYNEQFF
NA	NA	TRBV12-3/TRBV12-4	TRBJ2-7	TGTGCCAGCAGTAAACACTACGAGCAGTACTTC	CASSKHYEQYF
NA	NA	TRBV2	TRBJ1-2	TGTGCCAGCAGTGAAGAGTGGAGGGACTATGGCTACACCTTC	CASSEEWRDYGYTF
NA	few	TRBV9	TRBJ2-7	TGTGCCAGCAGCCCCCACATGGGGGCAGGGGACCACGAGCAGTACTTC	CASSPHMGAGDHEQYF
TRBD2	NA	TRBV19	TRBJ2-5	TGTGCCAGTAGTATAAGGCAGGGAGGGGAGACCCAGTACTTC	CASSIRQGGETQYF
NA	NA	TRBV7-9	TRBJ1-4	TGTGCCAGCAGCCCCAACACCAATGAAAAACTGTTTTTT	CASSPNTNEKLFF
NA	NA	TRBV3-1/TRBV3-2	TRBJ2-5	TGTGCCAGCAGCTCCCGCAATAGTGGGACCCAGTACTTC	CASSSRNSGTQYF
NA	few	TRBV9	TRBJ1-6	TGTGCCAGCAGCGTAAAGGGGATCAGTTCACCCCTCCACTTT	CASSVKGISSPLHF
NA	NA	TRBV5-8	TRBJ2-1	TGTGCCATCGGGGACAGCGGGGGAATATTGTACAATGAGCAGTTCTTC	CAIGDSGGILYNEQFF
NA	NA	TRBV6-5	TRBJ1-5	TGTGCCAGCAGGAACGTTGAGGGTCGCAATCAGCCCCAGCATTTT	CASRNVEGRNQPQHF
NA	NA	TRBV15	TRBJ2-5	TGTGCCACCAGTCTGGGCGGGGGCGGGGTAGAGACCCAGTACTTC	CATSLGGGGVETQYF
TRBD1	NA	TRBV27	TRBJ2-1	TGTGCCAGCAGTGACCGCACCGGGACAGCTTTGAATGAGCAGTTCTTC	CASSDRTGTALNEQFF
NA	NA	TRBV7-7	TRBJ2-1	TGTGCTAGCAGCCCCAGGGGTCAGTGGGGCTCCTACAATGAGCAGTTCTTC	CASSPRGQWGSYNEQFF
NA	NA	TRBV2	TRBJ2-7	TGTGCCAGCAGCGGACAGAAATTTTACGAGCAGTACTTC	CASSGQKFYEQYF
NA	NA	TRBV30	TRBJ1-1	TGTGCCTGGAATGTGGGTACAGGGAGCACTGAAGCTTTCTTT	CAWNVGTGSTEAFF
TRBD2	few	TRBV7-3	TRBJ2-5	TGTGCCAGCAGCCGACTAGCGGGAGTGGAGACCCAGTACTTC	CASSRLAGVETQYF
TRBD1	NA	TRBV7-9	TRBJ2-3	TGTGCCAGCAGCCCGAGGACAGGGGTGGATACGCAGTATTTT	CASSPRTGVDTQYF
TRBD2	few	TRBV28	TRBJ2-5	TGTGCCAGCAGTCCCCGTGGACTAGCGGGGACGCGGCGAGAGACCCAGTACTTC	CASSPRGLAGTRRETQYF